A single sample gave rise to the 8 T cell receptor beta chains below, sequenced in a study of blood T cell repertoires in COVID-19. Measured with immunoSEQ multiplex PCR; TCRdb has only the in-frame clones, and not every one. Here the sample spans fewer than 90,000 clones, 88% being singletons. The specimen was peripheral blood. The receptors here all came from a human donor in a cohort sampled during active COVID-19.

The chain uses TRBV11-2 and TRBJ2-7; D ambiguous. Germline lookup yields CDR1 SGHAT and CDR2 FQNNGV. Trimming took 5 bases from V and 0 from J, leaving 8 bases between them. The CDR3 extends over 13 amino acids. The CDR3 sequence is CASSPVVSYEQYF. CDR3 DNA sequence: TGTGCCAGCAGCCCGGTGGTCTCCTACGAGCAGTACTTC.

The chain carries TRBV29-1 and TRBJ1-2; no firm D call. This CDR3 contains 11 residues. The germline V gene encodes CDR1 SQVTM and CDR2 ANQGSEA. V was trimmed by 2 bases and J by 7 bases, leaving 8 bases between them. CDR3 amino acids: CSVEYSGGYTF. The CDR3 DNA is TGCAGCGTTGAATACAGCGGTGGCTACACCTTC.

This clone was detected once. This sequence joins TRBV30 and TRBJ2-3; D call uncertain. Germline values: CDR1 GTSNPN, CDR2 SVGIG (reference sequence). Trimming pared 3 bases from V and 0 bases from J, leaving 7 bases between. The CDR3 consists of 13 residues. CDR3 in DNA: TGTGCCTGGAGGGTAGTTAGCACAGATACGCAGTATTTT. Protein sequence: CAWRVVSTDTQYF.

The chain is built from TRBV5-1 and TRBJ2-1; TRBD2 agrees at 12 bases. V gave up 3 bases and J gave up 7 bases; unmatched junction bases: 2. This CDR3 contains 14 residues. CDR1 is SGHRS and CDR2 is YFSETQ in the germline V gene. In DNA, the CDR3 is TGCGCCAGCAGCTGGACTAGCGGGGTAAATGAGCAGTTCTTC. Its translation: CASSWTSGVNEQFF.

The chain recombines TRBV29-1 with TRBJ2-1; weak D call: TRBD2 (5 bases). The CDR3 is 15 amino acids. Germline V CDR1 and CDR2: SQVTM, ANQGSEA. V dropped 4 bases and J dropped 0 bases, with 13 bases sitting between them. The CDR3 coding sequence is TGCAGCGTTGGGACTTTACTGAGCTCCTACAATGAGCAGTTCTTC. It translates to CSVGTLLSSYNEQFF.

V is TRBV5-1 and J is TRBJ2-3; 10 nucleotides agree with TRBD1. This CDR3 is built from 16 residues. From germline, CDR1 is SGHRS and CDR2 YFSETQ. J lost 1 base, V lost 2 bases, and 4 bases had no gene match. CDR3 DNA sequence: TGCGCCAGCAGCTTTCGGGGGACAGGGGGCACAGATACGCAGTATTTT. Its translation is CASSFRGTGGTDTQYF.

As DNA, the CDR3 is TGTGCCAGCAGGAACTTGAACACTGAAGCTTTCTTT. Translated: CASRNLNTEAFF. This rearrangement joins TRBV28 to TRBJ1-1; D is unresolved. Germline CDR1 reads MDHEN; CDR2 reads SYDVKM. The CDR3 is made up of 12 amino acids. V lost 6 bases to trimming and J lost 0 bases, with 5 bases between them.

Only one count was recorded for this clone. This chain joins TRBV27 and TRBJ1-1; D perhaps matches TRBD1 (5 bases). With 3 bases removed from V and 4 bases from J, the gap between germline ends came to 12 bases. Per germline, CDR1 MNHEY and CDR2 SMNVEV (reference sequence). CDR3 size: 14 residues. The CDR3 DNA sequence: TGTGCCAGCAGTTTCGGGGGAGGTGGCACTGAAGCTTTCTTT. It codes for CASSFGGGGTEAFF.